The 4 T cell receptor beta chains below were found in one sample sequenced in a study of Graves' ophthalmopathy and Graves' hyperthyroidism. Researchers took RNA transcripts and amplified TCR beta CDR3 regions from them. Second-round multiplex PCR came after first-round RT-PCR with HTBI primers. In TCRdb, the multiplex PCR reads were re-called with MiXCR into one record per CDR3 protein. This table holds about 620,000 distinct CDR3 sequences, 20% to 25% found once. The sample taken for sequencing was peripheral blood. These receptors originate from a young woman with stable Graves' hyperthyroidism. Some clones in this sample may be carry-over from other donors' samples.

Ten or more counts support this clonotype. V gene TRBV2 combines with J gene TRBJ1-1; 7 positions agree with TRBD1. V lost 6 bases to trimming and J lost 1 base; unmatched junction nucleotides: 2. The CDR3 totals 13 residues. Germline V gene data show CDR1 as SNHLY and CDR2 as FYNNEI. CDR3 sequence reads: CASRWDRNTEAFF. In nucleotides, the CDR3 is TGTGCCAGCAGATGGGACAGGAACACTGAAGCTTTCTTT.

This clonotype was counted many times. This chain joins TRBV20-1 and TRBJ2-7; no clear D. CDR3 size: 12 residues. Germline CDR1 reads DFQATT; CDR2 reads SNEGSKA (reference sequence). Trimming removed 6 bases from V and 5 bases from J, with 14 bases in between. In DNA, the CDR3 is TGCAGTGCCGCCTTGGGTAGGGACGAGCAGTACTTC. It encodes CSAALGRDEQYF.

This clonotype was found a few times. CDR3 residues: CAIRVDRDAQYF. CDR3 DNA: TGTGCCATCAGGGTGGACAGGGATGCGCAGTACTTC. V is TRBV10-3 and J is TRBJ2-7; 8 bases are shared with TRBD1. J was trimmed by 9 bases and V by 6 bases; bases with no gene match: 7. CDR1 is ENHRY, CDR2 SYGVKD, per germline. CDR3 length: 12 residues.

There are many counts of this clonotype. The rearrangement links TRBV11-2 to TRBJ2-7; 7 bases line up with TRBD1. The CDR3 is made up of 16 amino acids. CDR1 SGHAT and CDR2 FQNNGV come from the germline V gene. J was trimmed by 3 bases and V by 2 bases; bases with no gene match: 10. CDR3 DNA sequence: TGTGCCAGCAGCTTAATGGCCGGGACAGCCTTCTACGAGCAGTACTTC. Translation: CASSLMAGTAFYEQYF.